These 15 T cell receptor beta chains share one sample of origin, sequenced in a study of response to subunit inactivated influenza vaccine. Using its own MiXCR run on the RT-PCR reads, TCRdb lists one record per CDR3 protein. The data show around 540,000 distinct CDR3 sequences, roughly 12% seen once. Sequencing was performed on PBMCs from blood, taken on the day of vaccination. The receptors were sampled from a man in his fifties who received an inactivated influenza vaccine.

Ten or more counts support this clonotype. V usage is TRBV3-1 and J usage is TRBJ1-1; a possible D gene is TRBD1 (5 bases). The CDR3 loop spans 14 amino acids. Germline loops: CDR1 LGHDT, CDR2 YNNKEL (reference sequence). V was cut by 4 bases and J by 1 base, with 10 bases left in between. Here the CDR3 DNA reads TGTGCCAGCAGCCCGACAGTGGAGAACACTGAAGCTTTCTTT. Translating it yields CASSPTVENTEAFF.

CDR3 coding DNA: TGCAGCGTTGAAGCCCTAGGGACCCAGTACTTC. Residues: CSVEALGTQYF. J is TRBJ2-5 and V is TRBV29-1; no firm D call. The CDR3 sequence is 11 residues long. Germline V CDR1 and CDR2: SQVTM, ANQGSEA. Trimming took 1 base from V and 7 from J, leaving 7 bases between them.

The chain carries TRBV12-2 and TRBJ2-5; the table's TRBD1 call for D was not verified on the DNA. TRBV12-2 is reported as a pseudogene. The CDR3 spans 15 residues. The CDR3 here is CASLPVGQGQETQYF. The DNA for the CDR3 is TGTGCAAGTCTCCCCGTAGGACAGGGACAAGAGACCCAGTACTTC.

The rearrangement joins TRBV7-3 to TRBJ2-3; 7 nucleotides match TRBD2. The CDR3 sequence is 15 residues long. Trimming cost V 2 bases and J 5 bases; bases outside gene matches: 7. Germline CDR1 reads SGHTA; CDR2 reads FQGTGA. Written as DNA, the CDR3 is TGTGCCAGCAGCTTATGGGGGGGGGACGGAGATACGCAGTATTTT. Translated, it gives CASSLWGGDGDTQYF. Full variable domain (outside the CDR3, taken from reference TRBV7-3 and TRBJ2-3): GAGVSQTPSNKVTEKGKYVELRCDPISGHTALYWYRQSLGQGPEFLIYFQGTGAADDSGLPNDRFFAVRPEGSVSTLKIQRTERGDSAVYLCASSLWGGDGDTQYFGPGTRLTVL.

The chain uses TRBV9 and TRBJ2-5; TRBD1 agrees at 10 bases. Germline V gene sequence: CDR1 SGDLS, CDR2 YYNGEE. CDR3 length: 15 residues. V shed 0 bases, J shed 10 bases, and the junction held 9 bases outside the gene matches. The CDR3: CASSVAGQGVGIQYF. CDR3 DNA: TGTGCCAGCAGCGTAGCTGGACAGGGGGTCGGCATCCAGTACTTC. The complete variable domain, with remaining parts taken from reference TRBV9 and TRBJ2-5, reads DSGVTQTPKHLITATGQRVTLRCSPRSGDLSVYWYQQSLDQGLQFLIQYYNGEERAKGNILERFSAQQFPDLHSELNLSSLELGDSALYFCASSVAGQGVGIQYFGPGTRLLVL.

This clonotype occurred many times. V and J are TRBV6-1 and TRBJ2-7; possible D gene TRBD2, 5 bases. The CDR3 contains 13 residues. CDR1 is MNHNS, CDR2 SASEGT, per germline. V lost 6 bases to trimming and J lost 6 bases, with 15 bases between them. CDR3: CASRGEVSPEQYF. The CDR3 nucleotides are TGTGCCAGCAGGGGAGAGGTTTCCCCCGAGCAGTACTTC.

This clonotype was recorded a few times. The chain uses TRBV10-3 and TRBJ1-2; D uncertain. From germline, CDR1 is ENHRY and CDR2 SYGVKD. V lost 4 bases and J lost 8, with 14 bases in between. CDR3 length equals 13 residues. For the CDR3, the DNA is TGTGCCATCAGTGCGACCGTGATCGAGGGCTACACCTTC. The encoded protein is CAISATVIEGYTF.

This clonotype has more than one count but fewer than ten. The genes are TRBV7-2 and TRBJ2-3, with 7 bases lining up with TRBD1. There are 15 residues in the CDR3. Trimming took 4 bases from V and 4 from J; bases not matched to a gene: 8. Germline lookup yields CDR1 SGHTA and CDR2 FQGNSA. The CDR3 loop is CASSYSTGQADTQYF. The CDR3 nucleotides are TGTGCCAGCAGCTATTCCACTGGACAGGCAGATACGCAGTATTTT.

The CDR3 region has the DNA TGTGCCAGCTCACCATCTCGTGTTGAGGGTACGCAGTATTTT. Its translation: CASSPSRVEGTQYF. V is TRBV18 and J is TRBJ2-3, with D maybe TRBD2 (5 bases). This CDR3 is built from 14 residues. V shed 2 bases and J shed 8 bases, with 14 bases lying between them. In germline, CDR1 is KGHSH, CDR2 LQKENI.

This sequence joins TRBV20-1 and TRBJ2-5; D possibly corresponds to TRBD2 (5 bases). Trimming took 4 bases from V and 1 from J, leaving 10 bases between them. Germline V gene sequence: CDR1 DFQATT, CDR2 SNEGSKA (reference sequence). The CDR3 sequence is 13 residues long. The CDR3 bases are TGCAGTGCTAACCCCGAGGGCCAAGAGACCCAGTACTTC. This sequence encodes CSANPEGQETQYF.

There are a few counts of this clonotype. As DNA, the CDR3 is TGTGCCATCAGCAAAACGGACAGGACTTACGAGCAGTACTTC. It yields the protein CAISKTDRTYEQYF. This rearrangement joins TRBV10-3 to TRBJ2-7; 7 bases are a match to TRBD1. CDR1 is ENHRY, CDR2 SYGVKD, per germline. CDR3 length: 14 residues. J lost 4 bases, V lost 6 bases, and 9 bases had no gene match.

This clonotype occurred once. The germline gene is not matched at one end of the junction; a read error may be the cause. The CDR3 here is CPSSLIDEQFF. The CDR3 bases are TGTCCCAGCAGCCTGATAGATGAGCAGTTCTTC. The gene calls are TRBV3-1 and TRBJ2-1; no definite D call. Germline loops: CDR1 LGHDT, CDR2 YNNKEL (reference sequence). The CDR3 spans 11 residues.

The genes are TRBV29-1 and TRBJ2-1; 8 bases agree with TRBD2. V was pared by 4 bases and J by 7 bases, with 15 bases of the junction left unmatched. This CDR3 spans 16 amino acids. In germline, CDR1 is SQVTM, CDR2 ANQGSEA. The CDR3 bases are TGCAGCGTTGGGCCCCTTCGAGCGGGAGTGAGAAATGAGCAGTTCTTC. Protein: CSVGPLRAGVRNEQFF.

This clonotype was seen repeatedly, ten times or more. J is TRBJ2-3 and V is TRBV7-2; no firm D call. The germline V gene has CDR1 SGHTA and CDR2 FQGNSA. The germline V and J ends were trimmed by 2 bases and 0 bases, with 15 bases remaining between them. The CDR3 has 17 amino acids. The CDR3 protein is CASSLLSRALSTDTQYF. The CDR3 DNA is TGTGCCAGCAGCTTATTAAGCCGGGCACTAAGCACAGATACGCAGTATTTT.

The chain has TRBV7-9 and TRBJ2-7, with 8 nucleotides matching TRBD1. V gave up 5 bases and J gave up 3 bases; unmatched junction bases: 9. The germline V gene encodes CDR1 SEHNR and CDR2 FQNEAQ (reference sequence). There are 15 residues in the CDR3. CDR3 in DNA: TGTGCCAGCAGCCCCGGGACAGGTCTATACTACGAGCAGTACTTC. Translating gives CASSPGTGLYYEQYF.